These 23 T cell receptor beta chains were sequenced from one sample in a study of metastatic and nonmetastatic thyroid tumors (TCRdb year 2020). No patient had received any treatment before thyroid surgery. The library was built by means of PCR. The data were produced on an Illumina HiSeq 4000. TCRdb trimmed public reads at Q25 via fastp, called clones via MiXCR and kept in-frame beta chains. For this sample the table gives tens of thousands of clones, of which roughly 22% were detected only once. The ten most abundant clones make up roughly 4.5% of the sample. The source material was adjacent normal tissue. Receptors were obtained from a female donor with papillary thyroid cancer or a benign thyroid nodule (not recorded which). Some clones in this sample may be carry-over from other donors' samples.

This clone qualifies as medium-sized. CDR3 amino acids: CASRLSGSSYEQYF. Here the CDR3 DNA reads TGTGCCAGCAGACTTAGCGGGAGCTCCTACGAGCAGTACTTC. The chain uses TRBV6-1 and TRBJ2-7, with 9 bases matching TRBD2. The CDR3 has 14 amino acids. After removal of 6 bases from V and 0 bases from J, the junction contained 3 bases not matched to a gene. From germline, CDR1 is MNHNS and CDR2 SASEGT.

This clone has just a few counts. The chain's CDR3 is CATDRDRNTEAFF. In DNA, the CDR3 is TGTGCCACCGACCGGGACAGGAACACTGAAGCTTTCTTT. The chain couples TRBV6-1 to TRBJ1-1; TRBD1 aligns across 7 bases. Germline CDR1 is MNHNS and CDR2 is SASEGT. The CDR3 covers 13 residues. The junction had 6 bases not matched to a gene; V was cut back by 10 bases and J by 1 base.

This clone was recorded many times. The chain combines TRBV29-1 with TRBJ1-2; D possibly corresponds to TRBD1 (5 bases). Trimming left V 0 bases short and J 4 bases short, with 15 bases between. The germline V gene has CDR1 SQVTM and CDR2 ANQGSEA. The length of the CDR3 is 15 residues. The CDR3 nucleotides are TGCAGCGTTGAAGATGGGAACCCCGGGGGCTATGGCTACACCTTC. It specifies CSVEDGNPGGYGYTF.

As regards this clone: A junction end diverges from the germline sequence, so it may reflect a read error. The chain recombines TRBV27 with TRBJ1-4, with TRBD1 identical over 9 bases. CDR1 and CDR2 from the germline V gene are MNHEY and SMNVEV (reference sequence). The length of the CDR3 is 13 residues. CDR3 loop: CASSLDRGEELFF. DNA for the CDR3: TGTGCCAGCAGTTTGGACAGGGGTGAAGAACTGTTTTTT. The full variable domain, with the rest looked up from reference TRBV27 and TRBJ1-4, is EAQVTQNPRYLITVTGKKLTVTCSQNMNHEYMSWYRQDPGLGLRQIYYSMNVEVTDKGDVPEGYKVSRKEKRNFPLILESPSPNQTSLYFCASSLDRGEELFFGSGTQLSVL.

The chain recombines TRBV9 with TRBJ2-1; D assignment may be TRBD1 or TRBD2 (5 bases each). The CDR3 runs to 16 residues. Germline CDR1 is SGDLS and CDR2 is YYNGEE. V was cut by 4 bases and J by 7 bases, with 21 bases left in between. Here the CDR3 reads CASSRDLPWGSNEQFF. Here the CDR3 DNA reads TGTGCCAGCAGCCGGGACCTACCATGGGGTTCAAATGAGCAGTTCTTC. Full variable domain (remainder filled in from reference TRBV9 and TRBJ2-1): DSGVTQTPKHLITATGQRVTLRCSPRSGDLSVYWYQQSLDQGLQFLIQYYNGEERAKGNILERFSAQQFPDLHSELNLSSLELGDSALYFCASSRDLPWGSNEQFFGPGTRLTVL.

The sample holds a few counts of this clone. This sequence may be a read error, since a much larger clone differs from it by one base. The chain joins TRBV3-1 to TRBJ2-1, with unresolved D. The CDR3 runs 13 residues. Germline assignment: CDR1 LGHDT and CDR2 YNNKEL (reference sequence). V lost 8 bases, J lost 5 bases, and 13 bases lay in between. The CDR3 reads CASGPSVNNEQFF. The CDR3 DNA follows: TGTGCCAGCGGCCCGAGTGTCAACAATGAGCAGTTCTTC.

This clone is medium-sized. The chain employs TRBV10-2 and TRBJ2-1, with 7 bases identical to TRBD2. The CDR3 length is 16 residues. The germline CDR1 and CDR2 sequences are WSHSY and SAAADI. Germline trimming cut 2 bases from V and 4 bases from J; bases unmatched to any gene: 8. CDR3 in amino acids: CASSELGGGLYNEQFF. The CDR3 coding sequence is TGCGCCAGCAGTGAGCTCGGGGGAGGGTTGTACAATGAGCAGTTCTTC.

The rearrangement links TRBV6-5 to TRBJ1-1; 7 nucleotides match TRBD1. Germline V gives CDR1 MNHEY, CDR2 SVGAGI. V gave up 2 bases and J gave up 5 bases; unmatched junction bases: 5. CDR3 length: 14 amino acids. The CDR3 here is CASSYDREGTEAFF. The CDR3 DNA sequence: TGTGCCAGCAGTTACGACAGGGAGGGGACTGAAGCTTTCTTT.

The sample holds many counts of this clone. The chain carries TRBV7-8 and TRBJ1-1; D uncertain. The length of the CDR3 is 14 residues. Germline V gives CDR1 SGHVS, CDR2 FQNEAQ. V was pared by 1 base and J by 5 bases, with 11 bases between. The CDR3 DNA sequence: TGTGCCAGCAGCTTAGTTGGAGGGAATACTGAAGCTTTCTTT. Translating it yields CASSLVGGNTEAFF.

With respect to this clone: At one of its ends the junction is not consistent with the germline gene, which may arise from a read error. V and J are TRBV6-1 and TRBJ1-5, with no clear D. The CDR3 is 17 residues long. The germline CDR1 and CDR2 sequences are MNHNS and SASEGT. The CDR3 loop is CASSSAEGRNRNQTQHF. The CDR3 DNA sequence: TGTGCCAGCAGTTCCGCGGAAGGGAGAAATAGAAATCAGACCCAGCATTTT.

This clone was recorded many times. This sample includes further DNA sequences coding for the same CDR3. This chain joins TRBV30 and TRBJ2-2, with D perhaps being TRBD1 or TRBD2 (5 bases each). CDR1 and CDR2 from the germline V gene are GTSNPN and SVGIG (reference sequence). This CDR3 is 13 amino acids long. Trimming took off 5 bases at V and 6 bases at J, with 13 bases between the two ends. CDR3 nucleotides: TGTGCCTGGGAGGGGAGCGCCCCCGGGGAGCTGTTTTTT. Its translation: CAWEGSAPGELFF. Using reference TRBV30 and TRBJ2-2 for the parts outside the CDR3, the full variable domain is SQTIHQWPATLVQPVGSPLSLECTVEGTSNPNLYWYRQAAGRGLQLLFYSVGIGQISSEVPQNLSASRPQDRQFILSSKKLLLSDSGFYLCAWEGSAPGELFFGEGSRLTVL.

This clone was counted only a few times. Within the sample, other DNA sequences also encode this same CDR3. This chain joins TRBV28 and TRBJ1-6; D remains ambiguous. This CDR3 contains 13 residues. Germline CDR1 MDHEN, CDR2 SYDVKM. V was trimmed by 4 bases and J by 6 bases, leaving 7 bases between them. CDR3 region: CASSYTVNSPLHF. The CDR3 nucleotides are TGTGCCAGCAGTTATACAGTTAATTCACCCCTCCACTTT.

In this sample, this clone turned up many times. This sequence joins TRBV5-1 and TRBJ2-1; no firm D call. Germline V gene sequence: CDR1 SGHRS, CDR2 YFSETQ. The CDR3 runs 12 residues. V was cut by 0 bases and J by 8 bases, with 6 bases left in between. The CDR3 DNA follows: TGCGCCAGCAGCTTGGACGGGCATGAGCAGTTCTTC. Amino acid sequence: CASSLDGHEQFF.

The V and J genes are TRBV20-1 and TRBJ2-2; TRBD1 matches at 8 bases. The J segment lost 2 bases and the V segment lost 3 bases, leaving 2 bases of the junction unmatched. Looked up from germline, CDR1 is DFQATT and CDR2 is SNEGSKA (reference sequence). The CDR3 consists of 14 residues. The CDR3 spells CSARDRVNTGELFF. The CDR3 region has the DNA TGCAGTGCTAGGGACAGGGTTAACACCGGGGAGCTGTTTTTT.

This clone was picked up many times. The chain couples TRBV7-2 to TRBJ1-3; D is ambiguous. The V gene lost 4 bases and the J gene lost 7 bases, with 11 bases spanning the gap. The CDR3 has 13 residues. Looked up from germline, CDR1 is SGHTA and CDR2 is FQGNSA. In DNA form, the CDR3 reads TGTGCCAGCAGCTCTCGCCTCAAGAACACCATATATTTT. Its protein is CASSSRLKNTIYF.

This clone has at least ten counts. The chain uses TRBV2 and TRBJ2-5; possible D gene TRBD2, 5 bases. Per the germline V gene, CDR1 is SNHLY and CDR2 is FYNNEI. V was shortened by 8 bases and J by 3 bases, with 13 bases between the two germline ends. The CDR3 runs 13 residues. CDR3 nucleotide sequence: TGTGCCAGCGGAAAACAGACTAAAGAGACCCAGTACTTC. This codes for CASGKQTKETQYF.

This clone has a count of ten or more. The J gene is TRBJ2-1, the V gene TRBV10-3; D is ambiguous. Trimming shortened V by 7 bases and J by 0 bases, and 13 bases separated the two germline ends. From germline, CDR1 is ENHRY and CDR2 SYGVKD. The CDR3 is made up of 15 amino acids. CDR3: CAITSAVSSYNEQFF. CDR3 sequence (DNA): TGTGCCATCACCTCGGCGGTGAGCTCCTACAATGAGCAGTTCTTC.

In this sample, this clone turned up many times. CDR3 in DNA: TGTGCCAGCAGCCACCAAAGGGAGACAGGGAAATATCATAGCAATCAGCCCCAGCATTTT. Protein: CASSHQRETGKYHSNQPQHF. The V gene is TRBV25-1, the J gene TRBJ1-5; TRBD1 agrees at 7 bases. Germline CDR1 is MGHDK and CDR2 is SYGVNS. This CDR3 region has 20 residues. The V and J ends lost 6 bases and 0 bases, in that order; junction bases with no gene match: 20.

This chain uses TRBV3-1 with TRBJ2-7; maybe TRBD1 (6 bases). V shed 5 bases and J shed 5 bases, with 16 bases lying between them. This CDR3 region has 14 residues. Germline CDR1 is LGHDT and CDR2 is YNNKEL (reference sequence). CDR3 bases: TGTGCCAGCAGCTCCCGGACAGCCTCTCACGAGCAGTACTTC. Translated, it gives CASSSRTASHEQYF.

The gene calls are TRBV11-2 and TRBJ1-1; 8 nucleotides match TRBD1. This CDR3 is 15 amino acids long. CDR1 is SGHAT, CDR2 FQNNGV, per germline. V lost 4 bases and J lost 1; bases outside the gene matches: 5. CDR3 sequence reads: CASSSSDRGNTEAFF. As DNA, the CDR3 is TGTGCCAGCAGCTCCTCCGACAGGGGGAACACTGAAGCTTTCTTT.

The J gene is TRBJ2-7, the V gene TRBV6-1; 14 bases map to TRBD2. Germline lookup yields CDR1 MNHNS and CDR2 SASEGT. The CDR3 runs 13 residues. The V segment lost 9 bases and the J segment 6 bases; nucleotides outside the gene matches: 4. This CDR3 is CASAGLAGVEQYF. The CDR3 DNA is TGTGCCAGTGCGGGACTAGCGGGAGTCGAGCAGTACTTC.

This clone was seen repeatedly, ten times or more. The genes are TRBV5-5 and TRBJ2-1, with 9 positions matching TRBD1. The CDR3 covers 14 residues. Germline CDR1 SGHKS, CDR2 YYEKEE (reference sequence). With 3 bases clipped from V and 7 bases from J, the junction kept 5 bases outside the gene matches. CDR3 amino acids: CASSSGTGSNEQFF. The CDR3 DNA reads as TGTGCCAGCAGCTCCGGGACAGGGTCGAATGAGCAGTTCTTC.

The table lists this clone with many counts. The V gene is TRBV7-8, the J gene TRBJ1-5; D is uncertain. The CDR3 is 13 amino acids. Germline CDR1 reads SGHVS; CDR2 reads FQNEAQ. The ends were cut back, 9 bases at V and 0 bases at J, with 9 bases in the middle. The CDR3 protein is CASRRTSNQPQHF. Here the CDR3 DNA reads TGTGCCAGTCGGAGGACTAGCAATCAGCCCCAGCATTTT.